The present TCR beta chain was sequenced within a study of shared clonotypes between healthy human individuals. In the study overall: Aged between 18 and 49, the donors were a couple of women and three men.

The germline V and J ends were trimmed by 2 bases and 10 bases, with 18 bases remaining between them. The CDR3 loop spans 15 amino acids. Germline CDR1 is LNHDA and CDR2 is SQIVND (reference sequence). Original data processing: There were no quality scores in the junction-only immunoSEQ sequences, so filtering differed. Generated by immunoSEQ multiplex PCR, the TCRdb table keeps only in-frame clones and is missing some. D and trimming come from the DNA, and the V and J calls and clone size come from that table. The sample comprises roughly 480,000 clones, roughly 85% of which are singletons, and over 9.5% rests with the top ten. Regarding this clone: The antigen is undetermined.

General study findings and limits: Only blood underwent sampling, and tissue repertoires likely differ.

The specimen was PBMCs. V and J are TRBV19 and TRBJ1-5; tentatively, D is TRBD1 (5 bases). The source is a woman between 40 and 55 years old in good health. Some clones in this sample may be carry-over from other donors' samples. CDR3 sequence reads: CASSINQGALFPQHF. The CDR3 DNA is TGTGCCAGTAGTATAAATCAGGGCGCTCTCTTCCCCCAGCATTTT. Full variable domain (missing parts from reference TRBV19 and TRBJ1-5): DGGITQSPKYLFRKEGQNVTLSCEQNLNHDAMYWYRQDPGQGLRLIYYSQIVNDFQKGDIAEGYSVSREKKESFPLTVTSAQKNPTAFYLCASSINQGALFPQHFGDGTRLSIL.